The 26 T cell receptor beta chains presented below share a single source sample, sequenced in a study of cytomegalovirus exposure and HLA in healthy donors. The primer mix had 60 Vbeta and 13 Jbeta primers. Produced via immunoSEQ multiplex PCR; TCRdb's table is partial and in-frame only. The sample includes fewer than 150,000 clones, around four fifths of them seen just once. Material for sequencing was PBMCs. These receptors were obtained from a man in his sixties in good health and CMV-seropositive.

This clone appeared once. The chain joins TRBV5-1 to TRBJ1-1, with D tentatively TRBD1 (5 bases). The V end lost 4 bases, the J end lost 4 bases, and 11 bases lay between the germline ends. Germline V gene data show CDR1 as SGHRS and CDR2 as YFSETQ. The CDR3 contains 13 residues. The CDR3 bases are TGCGCCAGCAGCCCTCGGGGGGGCACTGAAGCTTTCTTT. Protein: CASSPRGGTEAFF.

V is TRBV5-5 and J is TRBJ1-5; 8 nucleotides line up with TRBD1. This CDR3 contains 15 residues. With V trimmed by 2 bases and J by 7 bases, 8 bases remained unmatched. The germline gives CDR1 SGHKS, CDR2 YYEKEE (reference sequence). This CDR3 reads CASSLSDRVYQPQHF. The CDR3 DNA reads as TGTGCCAGCAGCTTATCGGACAGGGTCTACCAGCCCCAGCATTTT. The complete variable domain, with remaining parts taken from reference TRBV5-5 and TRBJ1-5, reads DAGVTQSPTHLIKTRGQQVTLRCSPISGHKSVSWYQQVLGQGPQFIFQYYEKEERGRGNFPDRFSARQFPNYSSELNVNALLLGDSALYLCASSLSDRVYQPQHFGDGTRLSIL.

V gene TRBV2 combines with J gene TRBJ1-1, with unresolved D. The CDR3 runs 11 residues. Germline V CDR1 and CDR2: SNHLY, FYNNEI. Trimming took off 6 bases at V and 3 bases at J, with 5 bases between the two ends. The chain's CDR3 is CASSPDTEAFF. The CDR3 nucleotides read TGTGCCAGCAGCCCCGACACTGAAGCTTTCTTT.

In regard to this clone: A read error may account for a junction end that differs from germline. The CDR3 loop reads CAGSSGTGTETQYF. Written as DNA, the CDR3 is TGTGCCGGCAGCTCCGGGACAGGGACCGAGACCCAGTACTTC. This chain connects TRBV7-8 to TRBJ2-5, with 9 bases fitting TRBD1. The V gene's germline CDR1 is SGHVS and CDR2 FQNEAQ. The CDR3 runs 14 residues.

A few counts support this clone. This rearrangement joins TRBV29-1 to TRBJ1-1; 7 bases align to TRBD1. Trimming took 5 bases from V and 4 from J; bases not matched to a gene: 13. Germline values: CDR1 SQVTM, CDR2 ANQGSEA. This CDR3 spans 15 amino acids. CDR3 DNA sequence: TGCAGCGTTCGGTCCTCGACTTCAGGGGGCACTGAAGCTTTCTTT. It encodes CSVRSSTSGGTEAFF.

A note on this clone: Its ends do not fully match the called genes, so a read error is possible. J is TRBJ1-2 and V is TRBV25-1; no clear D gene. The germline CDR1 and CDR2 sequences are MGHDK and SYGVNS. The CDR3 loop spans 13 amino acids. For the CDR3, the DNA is TGTGCCAGCAGTGCCGACAAAGGAGGCGGCTATACCTTC. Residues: CASSADKGGGYTF.

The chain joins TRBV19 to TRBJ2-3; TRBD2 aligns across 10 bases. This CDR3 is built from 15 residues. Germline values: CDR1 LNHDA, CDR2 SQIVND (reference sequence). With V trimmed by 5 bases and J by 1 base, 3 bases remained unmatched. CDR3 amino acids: CASSGGLAGTDTQYF. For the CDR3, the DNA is TGTGCCAGTAGTGGTGGACTAGCGGGCACAGATACGCAGTATTTT.

The CDR3 protein is CASGPGGTDTQYF. In DNA, the CDR3 is TGTGCCAGCGGGCCCGGGGGCACAGATACGCAGTATTTT. This chain links TRBV5-4 with TRBJ2-3, with D maybe TRBD2 (5 bases). Deletions cut 7 bases from V and 1 base from J, with 10 bases between. The CDR3 covers 13 residues. Germline lookup yields CDR1 SGHNT and CDR2 YYREEE (reference sequence).

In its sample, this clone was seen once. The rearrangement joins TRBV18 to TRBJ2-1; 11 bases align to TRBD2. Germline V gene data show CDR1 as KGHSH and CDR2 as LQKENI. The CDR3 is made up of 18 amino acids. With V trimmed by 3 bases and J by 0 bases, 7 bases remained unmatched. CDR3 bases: TGTGCCAGCTCACCGGCTAGCGGGGGGCTAAGCTCCTACAATGAGCAGTTCTTC. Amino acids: CASSPASGGLSSYNEQFF.

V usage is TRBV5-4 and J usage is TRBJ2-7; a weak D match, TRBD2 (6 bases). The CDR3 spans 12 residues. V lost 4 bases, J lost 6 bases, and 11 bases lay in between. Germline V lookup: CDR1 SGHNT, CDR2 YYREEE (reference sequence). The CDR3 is CASSLRGSEQYF. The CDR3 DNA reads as TGTGCCAGCAGCCTTCGGGGGAGCGAGCAGTACTTC.

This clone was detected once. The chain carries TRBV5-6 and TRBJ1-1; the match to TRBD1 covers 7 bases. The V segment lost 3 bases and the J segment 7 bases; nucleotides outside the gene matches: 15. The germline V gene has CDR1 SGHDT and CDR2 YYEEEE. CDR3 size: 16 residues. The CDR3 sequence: CASSSGGRRGQDEAFF. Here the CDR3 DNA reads TGTGCCAGCAGCTCTGGAGGCCGGAGGGGGCAAGATGAAGCTTTCTTT.

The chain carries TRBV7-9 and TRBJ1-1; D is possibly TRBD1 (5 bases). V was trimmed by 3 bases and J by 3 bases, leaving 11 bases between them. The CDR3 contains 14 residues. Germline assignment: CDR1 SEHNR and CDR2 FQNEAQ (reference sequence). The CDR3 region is CASSFSGGDTEAFF. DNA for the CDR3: TGTGCCAGCAGCTTCAGCGGGGGGGACACTGAAGCTTTCTTT.

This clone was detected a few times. The CDR3 reads CASSLAPNTEAFF. DNA of the CDR3: TGCGCCAGCAGCTTGGCTCCCAACACTGAAGCTTTCTTT. The V and J genes are TRBV5-1 and TRBJ1-1; no definite D call. Germline V lookup: CDR1 SGHRS, CDR2 YFSETQ. The CDR3 runs to 13 residues. The V gene lost 0 bases and the J gene lost 2 bases, with 5 bases spanning the gap.

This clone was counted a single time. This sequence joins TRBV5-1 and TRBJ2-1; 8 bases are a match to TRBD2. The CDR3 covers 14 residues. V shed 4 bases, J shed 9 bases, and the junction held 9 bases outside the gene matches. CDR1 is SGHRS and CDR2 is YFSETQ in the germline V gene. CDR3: CASSAGTSPPEQFF. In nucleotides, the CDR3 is TGCGCCAGCAGCGCCGGGACTAGTCCCCCTGAGCAGTTCTTC.

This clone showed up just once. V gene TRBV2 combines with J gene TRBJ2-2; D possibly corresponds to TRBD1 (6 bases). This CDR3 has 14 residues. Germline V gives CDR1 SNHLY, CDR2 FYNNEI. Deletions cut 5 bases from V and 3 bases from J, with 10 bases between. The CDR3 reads CASSRQEYTGELFF. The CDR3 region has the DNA TGTGCCAGCAGTCGACAGGAGTACACCGGGGAGCTGTTTTTT.

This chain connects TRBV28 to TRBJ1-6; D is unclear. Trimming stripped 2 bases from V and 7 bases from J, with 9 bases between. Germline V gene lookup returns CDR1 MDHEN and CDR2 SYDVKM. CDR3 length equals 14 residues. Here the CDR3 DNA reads TGTGCCAGCAGTTTAGCCTGGGAGAATTCACCCCTCCACTTT. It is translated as CASSLAWENSPLHF. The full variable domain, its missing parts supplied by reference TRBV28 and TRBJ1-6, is DVKVTQSSRYLVKRTGEKVFLECVQDMDHENMFWYRQDPGLGLRLIYFSYDVKMKEKGDIPEGYSVSREKKERFSLILESASTNQTSMYLCASSLAWENSPLHFGNGTRLTVT.

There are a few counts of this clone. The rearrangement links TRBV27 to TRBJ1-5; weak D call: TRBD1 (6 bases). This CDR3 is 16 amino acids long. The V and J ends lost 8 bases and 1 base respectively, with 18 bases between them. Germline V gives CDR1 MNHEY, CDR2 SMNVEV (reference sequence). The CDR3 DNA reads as TGTGCCAGCTGGACCAGCAGGGGCCCCAGCAATCAGCCCCAGCATTTT. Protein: CASWTSRGPSNQPQHF.

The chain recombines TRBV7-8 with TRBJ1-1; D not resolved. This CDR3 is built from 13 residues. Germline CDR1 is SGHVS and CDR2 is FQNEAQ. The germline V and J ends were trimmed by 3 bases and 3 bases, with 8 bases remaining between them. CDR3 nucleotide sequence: TGTGCCAGCAGCTTTTCGAGGGACACTGAAGCTTTCTTT. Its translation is CASSFSRDTEAFF.

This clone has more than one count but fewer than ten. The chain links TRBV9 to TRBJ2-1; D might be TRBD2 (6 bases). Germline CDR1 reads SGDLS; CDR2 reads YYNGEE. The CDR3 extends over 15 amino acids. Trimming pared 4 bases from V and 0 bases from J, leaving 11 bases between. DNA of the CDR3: TGTGCCAGCAGCCGATCAGCGGGCTCCTACAATGAGCAGTTCTTC. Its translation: CASSRSAGSYNEQFF.

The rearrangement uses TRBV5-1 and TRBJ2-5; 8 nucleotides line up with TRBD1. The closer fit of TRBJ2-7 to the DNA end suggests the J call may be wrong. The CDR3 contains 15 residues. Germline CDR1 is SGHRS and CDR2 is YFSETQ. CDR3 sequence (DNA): TGCGCCAGCAGCCCTCGGACAGGGCAAAATGGCGAGCAGTACTTC. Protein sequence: CASSPRTGQNGEQYF.

Written as DNA, the CDR3 is TGTGCCAGCAGTTTAGGACAGGGGACACCACTGTTTACTGGGGCCAACGTCCTGACTTTC. It translates to CASSLGQGTPLFTGANVLTF. The chain couples TRBV27 to TRBJ2-6, with TRBD1 identical over 9 bases. Germline V gene lookup returns CDR1 MNHEY and CDR2 SMNVEV (reference sequence). J lost 2 bases, V lost 2 bases, and 13 bases had no gene match. The CDR3 runs 20 residues.

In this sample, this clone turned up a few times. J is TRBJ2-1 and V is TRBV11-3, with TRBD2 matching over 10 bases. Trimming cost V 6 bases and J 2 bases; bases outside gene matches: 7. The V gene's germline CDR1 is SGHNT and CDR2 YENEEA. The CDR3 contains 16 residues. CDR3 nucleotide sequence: TGTGCCAGCAGTCCCATAGCGGGAGGAGCCTACAATGAGCAGTTCTTC. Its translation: CASSPIAGGAYNEQFF.

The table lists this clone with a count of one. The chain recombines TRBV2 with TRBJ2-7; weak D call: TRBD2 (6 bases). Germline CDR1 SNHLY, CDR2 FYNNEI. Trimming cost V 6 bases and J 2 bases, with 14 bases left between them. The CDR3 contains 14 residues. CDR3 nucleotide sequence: TGTGCCAGCAGCTATTCGGGACTTACCTACGAGCAGTACTTC. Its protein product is CASSYSGLTYEQYF.

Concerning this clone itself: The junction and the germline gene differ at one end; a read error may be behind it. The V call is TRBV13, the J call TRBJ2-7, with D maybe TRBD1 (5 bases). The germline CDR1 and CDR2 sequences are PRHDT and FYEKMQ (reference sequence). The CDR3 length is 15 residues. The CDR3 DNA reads TGTGCCAGCAGCCTAGGGGCTGGCAGCTCCTACGAGCAGTACTTC. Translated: CASSLGAGSSYEQYF.

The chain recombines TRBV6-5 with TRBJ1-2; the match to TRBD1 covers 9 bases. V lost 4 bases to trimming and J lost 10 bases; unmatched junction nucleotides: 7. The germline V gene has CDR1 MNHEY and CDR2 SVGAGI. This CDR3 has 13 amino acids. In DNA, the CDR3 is TGTGCCAGCAGTTTCCGGACAGGGGACGACTACACCTTC. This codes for CASSFRTGDDYTF.

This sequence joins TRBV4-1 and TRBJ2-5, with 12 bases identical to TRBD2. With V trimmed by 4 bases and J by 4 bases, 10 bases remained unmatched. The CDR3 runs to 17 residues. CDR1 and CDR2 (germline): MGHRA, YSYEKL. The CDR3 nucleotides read TGCGCCAGCAGCCCCGGAGGCCTAGCGGGGGGGCGAGAGACCCAGTACTTC. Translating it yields CASSPGGLAGGRETQYF.